Below are 6 T cell receptor beta chains sequenced from a single sample in a study of cytomegalovirus exposure and HLA in healthy donors. It was with 60 Vbeta and 13 Jbeta primers that the PCR ran. Sequenced by immunoSEQ multiplex PCR; TCRdb stores in-frame clones only, minus some. The sample holds about 140,000 clones; roughly three fifths are singletons and the top ten take over 5%. The specimen was PBMCs. The receptor source for this set is a woman in her fifties or sixties in good health and CMV-seronegative.

This clone occurred a few times. The chain has TRBV5-1 and TRBJ1-4, with 7 positions matching TRBD1. V gave up 0 bases and J gave up 8 bases; unmatched junction bases: 10. The germline V gene encodes CDR1 SGHRS and CDR2 YFSETQ. The CDR3 is 16 residues long. This CDR3 reads CASSLAPQGRGEKLFF. The CDR3 region has the DNA TGCGCCAGCAGCTTGGCCCCACAGGGGAGAGGGGAAAAACTGTTTTTT.

This sequence joins TRBV11-2 and TRBJ2-7, with D possibly matching TRBD1 (8 bases). This CDR3 has 18 amino acids. The V end was cut by 7 bases, the J end by 6 bases, with 31 bases between. Germline V lookup: CDR1 SGHAT, CDR2 FQNNGV. The CDR3 spells CASTVTGVDGGLVTEQYF. As DNA, the CDR3 is TGTGCCAGCACCGTGACAGGGGTGGACGGGGGGCTCGTTACCGAGCAGTACTTC.

The chain employs TRBV19 and TRBJ2-4; tentatively, D is TRBD2 (5 bases). CDR1 and CDR2 (germline): LNHDA, SQIVND (reference sequence). The length of the CDR3 is 18 residues. The germline V and J ends were trimmed by 7 bases and 3 bases, with 25 bases remaining between them. CDR3 amino acids: CASTTTASGGMSKNIQYF. The CDR3 DNA sequence: TGTGCCAGTACAACAACGGCGAGCGGAGGAATGAGCAAAAACATTCAGTACTTC.

Only a few counts were recorded for this clone. V and J are TRBV10-3 and TRBJ2-7; TRBD2 aligns across 8 bases. CDR1 is ENHRY, CDR2 SYGVKD, per germline. J gave up 7 bases and V 2 bases, and 4 bases lay outside the gene matches. The CDR3 runs 13 residues. The CDR3: CAISEILAGEQYF. The CDR3 nucleotides read TGTGCCATCAGTGAGATATTAGCGGGAGAGCAGTACTTC.

The chain uses TRBV2 and TRBJ2-3, with 9 bases lining up with TRBD1. This CDR3 has 15 residues. V shed 8 bases and J 5 bases; nucleotides not matched to a gene: 11. Germline CDR1 and CDR2: SNHLY and FYNNEI. CDR3: CASAKPGQGGDTQYF. The CDR3, as DNA: TGTGCCAGCGCAAAACCGGGACAGGGAGGAGATACGCAGTATTTT.

The V and J genes are TRBV7-8 and TRBJ1-2; D possibly corresponds to TRBD1 (6 bases). The CDR3 sequence is 14 residues long. The V gene lost 5 bases and the J gene lost 4 bases, with 14 bases spanning the gap. Germline V lookup: CDR1 SGHVS, CDR2 FQNEAQ. CDR3 bases: TGTGCCAGCAGCCCGAAGGGGGAAGCCTATGGCTACACCTTC. This gives the protein CASSPKGEAYGYTF. The full variable domain, its missing parts supplied by reference TRBV7-8 and TRBJ1-2, is GAGVSQSPRYKVAKRGQDVALRCDPISGHVSLFWYQQALGQGPEFLTYFQNEAQLDKSGLPSDRFFAERPEGSVSTLKIQRTQQEDSAVYLCASSPKGEAYGYTFGSGTRLTVV.